This is a list of T cell receptor beta chains from one sample in a study of blood T cell repertoires in COVID-19. Data came from immunoSEQ multiplex PCR; TCRdb stores just in-frame clones and leaves some out. This sample yields 48,000 or so clones, of which around 84% are seen a single time; 2.6% belongs to the top ten. Input material: peripheral blood. All receptors derive from a woman at least 80 years old with COVID-19, enrolled during active disease. Each CDR3 is given with its conserved first and last residue. The D gene is left open where the match is weak. Size is stated for part of the rows, as once, few or many counts, or as a class when the clone is expanded.

>-|TRBV6-5|TRBD1|TRBJ1-2
TGTGCCAGCTCACTCAGGGGGCCTCACTATGGCTACACCTTC
CASSLRGPHYGYTF
>-|TRBV27|TRBD1|TRBJ2-3
TGTGCCAGCAGTTCCCCGGGACAGGTTCAGGATACGCAGTATTTT
CASSSPGQVQDTQYF
>once|TRBV6-5|TRBD2|TRBJ2-7
TGTGCCAGCAGTTACCCGGGGGGTGAAAACGAGCAGTACTTC
CASSYPGGENEQYF
>-|TRBV19|-|TRBJ1-2
TGTGCCAGTAGCGGACAAACCAACTATGGCTACACCTTC
CASSGQTNYGYTF
>-|TRBV28|-|TRBJ1-6
TGTGCCAGCAGTTTAGACGGGACACTTAATTCACCCCTCCACTTT
CASSLDGTLNSPLHF
>-|TRBV28|TRBD2|TRBJ2-7
TGTGCCAGCAGGCCGACTAGCGGGAGTTACGAGCAGTACTTC
CASRPTSGSYEQYF
>-|TRBV7-2|TRBD2|TRBJ2-1
TGTGCCAGCACCGAGCTAGCGGGAGTTGGCAATGAGCAGTTCTTC
CASTELAGVGNEQFF
>once|TRBV21-1|-|TRBJ2-1
TGTGCCATCAAAAACAGGGGCTCCTACAATGAGCAGTTCTTC
CAIKNRGSYNEQFF
>-|TRBV30|TRBD2|TRBJ2-5
TGTGCCTGGAGTGAGGGACTAGCGGATCAAGAGACCCAGTACTTC
CAWSEGLADQETQYF
>-|TRBV9|-|TRBJ1-6
TGTGCCAGCAGCACCTATGACCGGGACAAAAATTCACCCCTCCACTTT
CASSTYDRDKNSPLHF
>-|TRBV27|-|TRBJ1-6
TGTGCCAGCAGTTTCAATCAGGGTGGGTCACCCCTCCACTTT
CASSFNQGGSPLHF
>-|TRBV11-2|TRBD1|TRBJ2-7
TGTGCCACCCGGGGACAGGGGACCGCCGAGCAGTACTTC
CATRGQGTAEQYF
>once|TRBV7-9|TRBD1|TRBJ1-2
TGTGCCAGCAGCTTAAAAATGGTGTCCTCGGGACAGCGATTTTATGGCTACACCTTC
CASSLKMVSSGQRFYGYTF
>-|TRBV7-6|TRBD2|TRBJ2-7
TGTGCCAGCAGCTCCTATAGCGGGGGGCTCTCCTACGAGCAGTACTTC
CASSSYSGGLSYEQYF
>-|TRBV5-4|-|TRBJ1-6
TGTGCCAGCAGGGGGCCGGACACGAGGAATTCACCCCTCCACTTT
CASRGPDTRNSPLHF
>-|TRBV20-1|-|TRBJ1-1
TGCAGTGCGTTAGTGAACACTGAAGCTTTCTTT
CSALVNTEAFF
>-|TRBV11-2|-|TRBJ2-2
TGTGCCAGCAGCTACAGGGTTTCCGGGGAGCTGTTTTTT
CASSYRVSGELFF
>-|TRBV5-1|TRBD1|TRBJ1-2
TGCGCCAGCAGCTTGGACAGGGGTGGCTATGGCTACACCTTC
CASSLDRGGYGYTF
>-|TRBV14|-|TRBJ1-1
TGTGCCAGCAGCCAAGGCTTGAGCACTGAAGCTTTCTTT
CASSQGLSTEAFF
>-|TRBV9|TRBD1|TRBJ1-4
TGTGCCAGCAGCGTAGGGAGACAGGGCGAAAAACTGTTTTTT
CASSVGRQGEKLFF
>-|TRBV11-2|TRBD1|TRBJ2-7
TGTGCCAGCAGCCGGACAGGGAGAACAGTATCCTACGAGCAGTACTTC
CASSRTGRTVSYEQYF
>-|TRBV19|-|TRBJ1-5
TGTGCCAGTAGTATAGATCTTGGCGGGTCGAAGCCCCAGCATTTT
CASSIDLGGSKPQHF